Below are 21 T cell receptor beta chains sequenced from a single sample in a study of blood T cell repertoires in COVID-19. Only in-frame clones appear in the TCRdb table, and some are missing; sequencing was by immunoSEQ multiplex PCR. The profile covers about 300,000 clones, with about nine tenths appearing a single time and roughly 5.2% taken by the ten largest. Sample: PBMCs or T cells enriched from blood (not recorded which). The source is a man aged 55-75 years who had recovered from COVID-19.

The CDR3 coding sequence is TGTGCCAGTAGTATTCCGGGGGTCCAAGAGACCCAGTACTTC. Residues: CASSIPGVQETQYF. The V call is TRBV19, the J call TRBJ2-5; possibly TRBD2 for D (6 bases). From germline, CDR1 is LNHDA and CDR2 SQIVND (reference sequence). The CDR3 consists of 14 residues. The V end lost 3 bases, the J end lost 1 base, and 9 bases lay between the germline ends.

The chain joins TRBV28 to TRBJ1-3, with D hard to call. This CDR3 has 12 amino acids. Trimming took 6 bases from V and 7 from J, leaving 10 bases between them. CDR1 and CDR2 (germline): MDHEN, SYDVKM. CDR3 sequence reads: CASRATMNTIYF. In DNA, the CDR3 is TGTGCCAGCAGGGCCACCATGAACACCATATATTTT.

The V gene is TRBV7-3, the J gene TRBJ2-1; the D gene is possibly TRBD2 (5 bases). V was trimmed by 0 bases and J by 8 bases, leaving 11 bases between them. Germline CDR1 SGHTA, CDR2 FQGTGA. The CDR3 runs 14 residues. In nucleotides, the CDR3 is TGTGCCAGCAGCTTAACAGGGAGAGCCGATGAGCAGTTCTTC. It yields the protein CASSLTGRADEQFF.

This clone is a singleton in its sample. V gene TRBV5-4 combines with J gene TRBJ2-5, with a possible D match to TRBD1 (6 bases). The CDR3 length is 14 residues. In germline, CDR1 is SGHNT, CDR2 YYREEE (reference sequence). The V end was cut by 3 bases, the J end by 5 bases, with 14 bases between. CDR3 coding DNA: TGTGCCAGCAGCTCGGGACATGAACGCGAGACCCAGTACTTC. Protein product: CASSSGHERETQYF. Using reference TRBV5-4 and TRBJ2-5 for the parts outside the CDR3, the full variable domain is ETGVTQSPTHLIKTRGQQVTLRCSSQSGHNTVSWYQQALGQGPQFIFQYYREEENGRGNFPPRFSGLQFPNYSSELNVNALELDDSALYLCASSSGHERETQYFGPGTRLLVL.

The V call is TRBV2, the J call TRBJ1-6, with TRBD1 matching over 11 bases. Germline CDR1 reads SNHLY; CDR2 reads FYNNEI. After removal of 0 bases from V and 9 bases from J, the junction contained 4 bases not matched to a gene. The CDR3 totals 16 residues. The CDR3 loop is CASSEAGDRGASPLHF. In nucleotides, the CDR3 is TGTGCCAGCAGTGAAGCCGGGGACAGGGGGGCTTCACCCCTCCACTTT.

The gene calls are TRBV7-2 and TRBJ2-1, with 9 bases aligning to TRBD2. Looked up from germline, CDR1 is SGHTA and CDR2 is FQGNSA. With V trimmed by 2 bases and J by 7 bases, 6 bases remained unmatched. The CDR3 spans 15 residues. The CDR3 loop reads CASSLIAGVWNEQFF. DNA for the CDR3: TGTGCCAGCAGCTTAATAGCGGGAGTTTGGAATGAGCAGTTCTTC.

V and J are TRBV30 and TRBJ2-3; weak D call: TRBD2 (6 bases). The germline V and J ends were trimmed by 7 bases and 0 bases, with 17 bases remaining between them. CDR3 size: 15 residues. The germline CDR1 and CDR2 sequences are GTSNPN and SVGIG (reference sequence). DNA of the CDR3: TGTGCCTCGCACGGGAGCCAAACTAGCACAGATACGCAGTATTTT. This gives the protein CASHGSQTSTDTQYF.

The chain couples TRBV3-1 (or the pseudogene TRBV3-2) to TRBJ1-6; TRBD1 matches 7 bases. Trimming cost V 2 bases and J 14 bases; bases outside gene matches: 6. The CDR3 has 13 residues. Per germline, CDR1 LGHDT and CDR2 YNNKEL (reference sequence). CDR3 bases: TGTGCCAGCAGCCAAACGAGGGGGCACACCCTCCACTTT. It is translated as CASSQTRGHTLHF.

This rearrangement joins TRBV7-6 to TRBJ2-3; tentatively, D is TRBD2 (6 bases). This CDR3 is built from 15 residues. Germline CDR1 is SGHVS and CDR2 is FNYEAQ. Trimming stripped 4 bases from V and 4 bases from J, with 15 bases between. DNA of the CDR3: TGTGCCAGCAGCTCTAGCGTCTCGGTTTCAGATACGCAGTATTTT. As protein: CASSSSVSVSDTQYF. Using reference TRBV7-6 and TRBJ2-3 for the parts outside the CDR3, the full variable domain is GAGVSQSPRYKVTKRGQDVALRCDPISGHVSLYWYRQALGQGPEFLTYFNYEAQQDKSGLPNDRFSAERPEGSISTLTIQRTEQRDSAMYRCASSSSVSVSDTQYFGPGTRLTVL.

The V call is TRBV6-5, the J call TRBJ1-4; D remains unclear. This CDR3 has 11 residues. CDR1 is MNHEY, CDR2 SVGAGI, per germline. V lost 7 bases, J lost 8 bases, and 8 bases lay in between. For the CDR3, the DNA is TGTGCCAGCACTAGCTTGGAAAAACTGTTTTTT. Encoded protein: CASTSLEKLFF.

The chain combines TRBV5-1 with TRBJ2-3; D may be TRBD1 (6 bases). The CDR3 is made up of 15 amino acids. Trimming pared 2 bases from V and 2 bases from J, leaving 12 bases between. CDR1 is SGHRS and CDR2 is YFSETQ in the germline V gene. The CDR3 sequence is CASSLMQGSTDTQYF. CDR3 nucleotides: TGCGCCAGCAGCTTAATGCAGGGGTCCACAGATACGCAGTATTTT. The variable domain in full, with the rest retrieved from reference TRBV5-1 and TRBJ2-3, is KAGVTQTPRYLIKTRGQQVTLSCSPISGHRSVSWYQQTPGQGLQFLFEYFSETQRNKGNFPGRFSGRQFSNSRSEMNVSTLELGDSALYLCASSLMQGSTDTQYFGPGTRLTVL.

This sequence joins TRBV7-9 and TRBJ2-7; weak D call: TRBD2 (5 bases). The V gene lost 5 bases and the J gene lost 7 bases, with 12 bases spanning the gap. Germline CDR1 SEHNR, CDR2 FQNEAQ (reference sequence). This CDR3 region has 12 residues. CDR3 protein: CASSLDWREQYF. CDR3 nucleotide sequence: TGTGCCAGCAGCCTGGACTGGCGAGAGCAGTACTTC.

The chain couples TRBV3-1 (or the pseudogene TRBV3-2) to TRBJ1-6; D not resolved. Looked up from germline, CDR1 is LGHDT and CDR2 is YNNKEL (reference sequence). This CDR3 region has 15 residues. V was clipped by 0 bases and J by 8 bases, with 11 bases between them. CDR3 in DNA: TGTGCCAGCAGCCAAGAAGCGGCCGGGGATTCACCCCTCCACTTT. It codes for CASSQEAAGDSPLHF.

In DNA, the CDR3 is TGTGCCAGCAGCTTGACCTTAAGCGGGGCCCAAGAGACCCAGTACTTC. Its protein is CASSLTLSGAQETQYF. The rearrangement joins TRBV5-8 to TRBJ2-5; 7 bases fit TRBD2. J was trimmed by 1 base and V by 1 base; bases with no gene match: 7. Germline CDR1 and CDR2: SGHTS and YDEGEE. The CDR3 extends over 16 amino acids.

CDR3 loop: CASSLEGPGGTEAFF. CDR3 nucleotides: TGTGCCAGCAGCTTAGAGGGGCCCGGAGGGACTGAAGCTTTCTTT. The chain recombines TRBV7-3 with TRBJ1-1; maybe TRBD1 (5 bases). Germline values: CDR1 SGHTA, CDR2 FQGTGA. This CDR3 has 15 residues. Trimming pared 2 bases from V and 5 bases from J, leaving 15 bases between.

CDR3 sequence reads: CASSLGTGGDEQFF. The CDR3 DNA reads TGTGCCAGCAGTTTAGGGACCGGAGGGGATGAGCAGTTCTTC. V is TRBV27 and J is TRBJ2-1; D perhaps matches TRBD2 (6 bases). CDR1 is MNHEY, CDR2 SMNVEV, per germline (reference sequence). V lost 2 bases and J 8 bases, leaving 13 bases between the germline ends. CDR3 length: 14 amino acids.

A single count supports this clone. The gene calls are TRBV6-5 and TRBJ2-5, with no clear D. The V and J ends lost 7 bases and 1 base respectively, with 10 bases between them. CDR3 size: 13 residues. From germline, CDR1 is MNHEY and CDR2 SVGAGI. CDR3 nucleotide sequence: TGTGCCAGCATCCCCCCCGGCCAAGAGACCCAGTACTTC. This codes for CASIPPGQETQYF.

V and J are TRBV6-5 and TRBJ2-7, with TRBD2 identical over 7 bases. V was pared by 0 bases and J by 5 bases, with 10 bases of the junction left unmatched. The germline V gene encodes CDR1 MNHEY and CDR2 SVGAGI. CDR3 length: 16 residues. In DNA, the CDR3 is TGTGCCAGCAGTTACTCGCATCTCGCGGGAGCTAACGAGCAGTACTTC. Translated, it gives CASSYSHLAGANEQYF.

Here the CDR3 DNA reads TGTGCCAGCAGCTTAGGACAGGCAACTAACTATGGCTACACCTTC. It codes for CASSLGQATNYGYTF. This chain uses TRBV7-9 with TRBJ1-2; possible D gene TRBD1, 6 bases. Germline CDR1 SEHNR, CDR2 FQNEAQ (reference sequence). This CDR3 is built from 15 residues. V was pared by 1 base and J by 0 bases, with 9 bases between.

J is TRBJ1-1 and V is TRBV25-1, with D perhaps matching TRBD1 (5 bases). Germline CDR1 and CDR2: MGHDK and SYGVNS. The CDR3 has 14 amino acids. The V gene lost 1 base and the J gene lost 6 bases, with 12 bases spanning the gap. The CDR3 bases are TGTGCCAGCAGTGAATTCTCAGGGTCAGCTGAAGCTTTCTTT. It codes for CASSEFSGSAEAFF. Combining the CDR3 with reference TRBV25-1 and TRBJ1-1 gives the whole variable domain EADIYQTPRYLVIGTGKKITLECSQTMGHDKMYWYQQDPGMELHLIHYSYGVNSTEKGDLSSESTVSRIRTEHFPLTLESARPSHTSQYLCASSEFSGSAEAFFGQGTRLTVV.

The rearrangement uses TRBV6-5 and TRBJ2-2; 10 bases map to TRBD2. J lost 6 bases, V lost 2 bases, and 3 bases had no gene match. The CDR3 is made up of 15 amino acids. Germline CDR1 reads MNHEY; CDR2 reads SVGAGI. DNA for the CDR3: TGTGCCAGCAGTTACAGCGGGAGGGTTTCCGGGGAGCTGTTTTTT. As protein: CASSYSGRVSGELFF.